Sequencing of this T cell receptor (beta chain) was carried out in a study of shared clonotypes between healthy human individuals. Study as a whole: Each donor's CD4 naive and CD4 memory cells filled three plates apiece, CD8 naive two, and CD8 memory one.

CD45RO-negative cells were positively selected for CCR7, leaving out terminally differentiated effector memory CD45RA+ cells. Every immunoSEQ plate was one replicate of a subset's evenly spread DNA. TCRdb's copy holds only in-frame clones and misses some; the assay was immunoSEQ multiplex PCR. The sample gives 650,000 to 800,000 clones, 90% to 95% of which show up once; 24% is in the top ten. The germline V gene encodes CDR1 MGHRA and CDR2 YSYEKL. The CDR3 contains 17 residues. Trimming shortened V by 0 bases and J by 0 bases, and 12 bases separated the two germline ends. The V call is TRBV4-1, the J call TRBJ2-1; either TRBD1 or TRBD2 may supply D (5 bases each). The origin of this receptor is a man aged 25-45 years in good health. Sequencing was performed on naive CD8+ T cells sorted from blood. CDR3 protein: CASSQDSSGTSYNEQFF. DNA of the CDR3: TGCGCCAGCAGCCAAGATTCGTCCGGGACCTCCTACAATGAGCAGTTCTTC.